The T cell receptor beta chain described here comes from a study of T cells expressing NK-cell markers. 5'RACE template switching with UMIs produced the TCR beta cDNA. TCRdb re-called the 5' RACE reads and gives one entry per CDR3 protein, without DNA. Its clone listing holds around 470,000 distinct CDR3 sequences. The germline CDR1 and CDR2 sequences are ENHRY and SYGVKD. The CDR3 is 13 amino acids. This sequence originates from a woman aged 45-65 years in good health. The genes are TRBV10-3 and TRBJ1-2. The specimen was blood T cells: a sorted CD56 or NKG2C T cell subset, CD4+ or CD8+ T cells, or bulk PBMC T cells (not recorded which). The chain's CDR3 is CAISETTAYGYTF.